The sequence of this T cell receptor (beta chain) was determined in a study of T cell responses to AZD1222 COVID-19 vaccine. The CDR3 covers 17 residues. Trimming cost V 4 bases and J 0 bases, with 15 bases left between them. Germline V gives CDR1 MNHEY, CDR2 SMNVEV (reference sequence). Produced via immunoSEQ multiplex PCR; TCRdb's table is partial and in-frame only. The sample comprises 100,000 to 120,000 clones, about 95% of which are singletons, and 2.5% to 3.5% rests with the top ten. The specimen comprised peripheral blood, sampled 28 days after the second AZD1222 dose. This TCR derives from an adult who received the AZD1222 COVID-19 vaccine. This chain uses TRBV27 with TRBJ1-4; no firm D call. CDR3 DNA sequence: TGTGCCAGCAGTTATACAAGGATAGAGGCAACTAATGAAAAACTGTTTTTT. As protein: CASSYTRIEATNEKLFF.